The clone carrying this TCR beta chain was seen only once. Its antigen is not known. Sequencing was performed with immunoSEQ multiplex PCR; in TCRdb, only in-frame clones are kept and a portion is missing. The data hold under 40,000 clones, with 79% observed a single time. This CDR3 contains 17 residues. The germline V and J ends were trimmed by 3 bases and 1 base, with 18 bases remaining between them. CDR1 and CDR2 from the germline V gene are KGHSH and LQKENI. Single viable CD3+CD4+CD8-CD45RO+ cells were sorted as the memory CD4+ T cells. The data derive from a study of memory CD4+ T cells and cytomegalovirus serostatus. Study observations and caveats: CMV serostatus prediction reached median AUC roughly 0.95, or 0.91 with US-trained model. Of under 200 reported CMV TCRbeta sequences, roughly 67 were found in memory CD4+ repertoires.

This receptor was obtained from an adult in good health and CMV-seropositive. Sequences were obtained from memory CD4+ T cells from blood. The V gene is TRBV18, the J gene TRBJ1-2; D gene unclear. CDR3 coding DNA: TGTGCCAGCTCACCCACACCCCCCGGGGTTGATAACTATGGCTACACCTTC. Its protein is CASSPTPPGVDNYGYTF.